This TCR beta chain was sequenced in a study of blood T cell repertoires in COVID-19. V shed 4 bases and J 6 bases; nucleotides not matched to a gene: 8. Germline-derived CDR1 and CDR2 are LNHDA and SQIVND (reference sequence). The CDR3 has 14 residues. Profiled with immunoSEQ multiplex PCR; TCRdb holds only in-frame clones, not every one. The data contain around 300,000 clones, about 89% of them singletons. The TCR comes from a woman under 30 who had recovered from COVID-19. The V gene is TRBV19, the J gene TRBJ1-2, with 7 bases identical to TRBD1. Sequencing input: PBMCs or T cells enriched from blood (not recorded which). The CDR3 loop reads CASSRAGDSNGYTF. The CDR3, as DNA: TGTGCCAGTAGTAGGGCTGGGGACAGCAATGGCTACACCTTC.